The sequence of this T cell receptor beta chain was determined in a study of PD-1 blockade in classical Hodgkin lymphoma. Profiling relied on immunoSEQ multiplex PCR, and the TCRdb table lists in-frame clones only, not all of them. The sample has more than 45,000 clones, 73% seen once. Relapse was seen in all patients after autologous stem cell transplantation, and brentuximab vedotin exposure was variable. Germline assignment: CDR1 SNHLY and CDR2 FYNNEI. The V end lost 2 bases, the J end lost 3 bases, and 10 bases lay between the germline ends. The CDR3 has 15 residues. This clonotype was sampled from a human donor with classical Hodgkin lymphoma. The input for sequencing was peripheral blood mononuclear cells (PBMCs), taken at baseline. The genes are TRBV2 and TRBJ1-4; weak D call: TRBD1 (5 bases). CDR3 DNA: TGTGCCAGCAGTGAAATTACAGGAGCTAATGAAAAACTGTTTTTT. Its protein is CASSEITGANEKLFF.